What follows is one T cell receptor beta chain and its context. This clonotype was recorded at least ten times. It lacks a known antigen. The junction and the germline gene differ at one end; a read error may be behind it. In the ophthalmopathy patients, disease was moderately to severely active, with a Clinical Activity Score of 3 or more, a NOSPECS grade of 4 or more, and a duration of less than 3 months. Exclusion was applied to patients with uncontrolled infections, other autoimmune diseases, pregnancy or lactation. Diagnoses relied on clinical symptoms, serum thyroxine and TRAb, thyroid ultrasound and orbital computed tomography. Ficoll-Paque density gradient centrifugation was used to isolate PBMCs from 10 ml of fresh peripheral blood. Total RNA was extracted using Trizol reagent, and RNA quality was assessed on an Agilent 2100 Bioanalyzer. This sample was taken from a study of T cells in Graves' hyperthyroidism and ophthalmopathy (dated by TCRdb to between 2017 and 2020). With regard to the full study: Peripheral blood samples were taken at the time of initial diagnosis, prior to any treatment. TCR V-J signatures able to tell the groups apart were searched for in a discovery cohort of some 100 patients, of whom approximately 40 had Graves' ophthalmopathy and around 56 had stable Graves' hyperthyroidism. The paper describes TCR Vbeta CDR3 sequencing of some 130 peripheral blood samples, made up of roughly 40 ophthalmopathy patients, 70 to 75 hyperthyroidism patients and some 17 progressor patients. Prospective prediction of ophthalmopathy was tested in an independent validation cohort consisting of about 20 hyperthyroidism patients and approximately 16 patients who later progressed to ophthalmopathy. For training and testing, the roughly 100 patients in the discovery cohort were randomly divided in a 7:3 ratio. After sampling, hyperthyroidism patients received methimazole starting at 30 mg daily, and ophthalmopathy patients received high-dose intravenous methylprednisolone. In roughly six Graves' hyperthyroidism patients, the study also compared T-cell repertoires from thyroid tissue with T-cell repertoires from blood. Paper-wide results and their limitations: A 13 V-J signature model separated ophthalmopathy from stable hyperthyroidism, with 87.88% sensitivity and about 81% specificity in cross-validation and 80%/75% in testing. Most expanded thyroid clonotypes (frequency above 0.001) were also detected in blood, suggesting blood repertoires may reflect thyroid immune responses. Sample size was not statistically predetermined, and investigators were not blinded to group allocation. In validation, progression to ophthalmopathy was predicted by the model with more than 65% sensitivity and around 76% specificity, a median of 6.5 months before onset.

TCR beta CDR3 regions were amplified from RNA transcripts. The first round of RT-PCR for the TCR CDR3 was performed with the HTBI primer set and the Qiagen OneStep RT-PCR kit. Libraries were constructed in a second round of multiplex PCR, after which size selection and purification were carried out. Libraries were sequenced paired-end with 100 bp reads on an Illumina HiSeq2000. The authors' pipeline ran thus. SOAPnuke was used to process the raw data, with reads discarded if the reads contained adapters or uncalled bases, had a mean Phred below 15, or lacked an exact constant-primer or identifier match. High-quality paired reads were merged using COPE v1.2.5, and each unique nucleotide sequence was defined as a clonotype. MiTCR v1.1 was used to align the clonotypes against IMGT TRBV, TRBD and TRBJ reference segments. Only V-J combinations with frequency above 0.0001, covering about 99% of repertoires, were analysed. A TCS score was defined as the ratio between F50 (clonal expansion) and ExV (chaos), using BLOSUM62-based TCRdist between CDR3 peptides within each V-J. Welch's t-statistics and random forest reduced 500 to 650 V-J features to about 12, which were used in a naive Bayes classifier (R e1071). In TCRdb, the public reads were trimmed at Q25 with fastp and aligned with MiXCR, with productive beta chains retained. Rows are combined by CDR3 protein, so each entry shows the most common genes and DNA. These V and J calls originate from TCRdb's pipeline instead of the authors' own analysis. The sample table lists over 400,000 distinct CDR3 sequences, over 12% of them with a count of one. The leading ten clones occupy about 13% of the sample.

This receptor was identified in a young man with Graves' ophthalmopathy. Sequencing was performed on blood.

The bases are TGTGCCAGCAGCCTAGGGACAGGGGGTCAGCCCCAGCATTTT. It is translated as CASSLGTGGQPQHF. This chain joins TRBV13 to TRBJ1-5; 11 of the junction bases match TRBD1. Sequences PRHDT (CDR1) and FYEKMQ (CDR2) are obtained from the germline V gene (reference sequence). Counted from cysteine to phenylalanine, this CDR3 has 14 amino acids. CDR3 DNA is the only sequence kept; it has 42 bases, read in frame from the first base.